This T cell receptor (beta chain) is from a study of T cell responses to AZD1222 COVID-19 vaccine. V was clipped by 3 bases and J by 4 bases; unmatched bases: 4. The CDR3 totals 14 residues. Germline assignment: CDR1 ENHRY and CDR2 SYGVKD. Second doses at about 4 or about 12 weeks were pooled. About this clone: The antigen is undetermined.

Some clones are missing from TCRdb's copy, which holds only in-frame ones; the method was immunoSEQ multiplex PCR. The table records about 110,000 clones, about nine tenths of them present only once. The study, taken as a whole, reports: A rise in Spike-specific TCR breadth and depth followed two AZD1222 doses. Of the AZD1222 recipients, only 5 or 6 were seropositive at baseline. The donor group comprised mostly white British people and more females; the analysis possibly underestimated clonal diversity.

Sequencing was performed on peripheral blood, taken 28 days after the second AZD1222 dose. This chain connects TRBV10-3 to TRBJ2-7; TRBD1 agrees at 9 bases. This sequence was found in an adult who received the AZD1222 COVID-19 vaccine. CDR3 residues: CAISERDRVYEQYF. The CDR3 coding sequence is TGTGCCATCAGTGAACGGGACAGGGTATACGAGCAGTACTTC.